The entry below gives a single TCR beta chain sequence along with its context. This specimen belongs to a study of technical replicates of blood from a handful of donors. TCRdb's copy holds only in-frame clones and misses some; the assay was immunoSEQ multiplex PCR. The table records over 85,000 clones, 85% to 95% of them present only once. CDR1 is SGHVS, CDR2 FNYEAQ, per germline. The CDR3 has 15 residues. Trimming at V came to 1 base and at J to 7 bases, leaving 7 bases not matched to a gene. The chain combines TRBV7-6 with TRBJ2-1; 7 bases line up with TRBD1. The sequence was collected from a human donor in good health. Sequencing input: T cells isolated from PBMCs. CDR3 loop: CASSLDRGTGNEQFF. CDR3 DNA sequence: TGTGCCAGCAGCTTAGACAGGGGAACGGGGAATGAGCAGTTCTTC.